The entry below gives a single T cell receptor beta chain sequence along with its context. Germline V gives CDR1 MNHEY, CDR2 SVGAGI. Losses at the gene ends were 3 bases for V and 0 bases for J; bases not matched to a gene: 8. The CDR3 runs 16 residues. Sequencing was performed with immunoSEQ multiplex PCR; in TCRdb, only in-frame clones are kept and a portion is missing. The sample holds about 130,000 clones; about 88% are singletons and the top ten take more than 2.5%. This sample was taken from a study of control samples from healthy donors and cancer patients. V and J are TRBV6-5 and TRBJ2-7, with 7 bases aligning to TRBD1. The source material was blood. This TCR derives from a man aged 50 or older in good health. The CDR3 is CASSYNPGQISYEQYF. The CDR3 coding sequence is TGTGCCAGCAGTTATAACCCGGGACAGATCTCCTACGAGCAGTACTTC.